This T cell receptor beta chain was observed in a study of monozygotic twins with inflammatory bowel disease. Germline-derived CDR1 and CDR2 are SGHTA and FQGNSA. This CDR3 has 14 amino acids. Making each TCR library took around 3,300 ng of total RNA. TCRdb reprocessed the 5' RACE reads, with one entry per CDR3 protein and no DNA. Its table lists approximately 200,000 distinct CDR3 sequences. The TCR comes from a human donor with ulcerative colitis or Crohn's disease, or a healthy co-twin of an affected twin (not recorded which). This sequence joins TRBV7-2 and TRBJ2-1; TCRdb proposes TRBD1, but this gene call is untestable without DNA. What was sequenced was blood. CDR3 region: CASSLSARPHEQFF. Supplemented by reference TRBV7-2 and TRBJ2-1, the full variable domain reads GAGVSQSPSNKVTEKGKDVELRCDPISGHTALYWYRQSLGQGLEFLIYFQGNSAPDKSGLPSDRFSAERTGGSVSTLTIQRTQQEDSAVYLCASSLSARPHEQFFGPGTRLTVL.